This T cell receptor (beta chain) is from a study of cytomegalovirus exposure and HLA in healthy donors. Vbeta (60) and Jbeta (13) primers were used in the PCR. Some clones are missing from TCRdb's copy, which holds only in-frame ones; the method was immunoSEQ multiplex PCR. The table records 100,000 to 150,000 clones, roughly four fifths of them present only once. The germline gives CDR1 DFQATT, CDR2 SNEGSKA (reference sequence). Deletions cut 6 bases from V and 7 bases from J, with 12 bases between. The CDR3 has 11 amino acids. The chain links TRBV20-1 to TRBJ1-1; TRBD1 might be the D (6 bases). This TCR came from a woman aged 55-70 years in good health and CMV-seropositive. Sequences were obtained from PBMCs. CDR3 region: CSAPGTLEAFF. CDR3 coding DNA: TGCAGTGCCCCCGGGACACTTGAAGCTTTCTTT.